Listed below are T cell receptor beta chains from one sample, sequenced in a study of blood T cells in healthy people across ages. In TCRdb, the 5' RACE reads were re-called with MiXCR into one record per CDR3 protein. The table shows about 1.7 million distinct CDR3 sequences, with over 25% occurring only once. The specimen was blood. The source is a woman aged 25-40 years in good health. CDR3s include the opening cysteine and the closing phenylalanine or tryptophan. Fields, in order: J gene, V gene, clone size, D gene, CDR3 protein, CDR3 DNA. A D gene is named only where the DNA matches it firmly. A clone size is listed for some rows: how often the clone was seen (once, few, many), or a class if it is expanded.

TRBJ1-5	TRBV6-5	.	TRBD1	CASSRGGQPNQPQHF	TGTGCCAGCAGCCGCGGGGGACAGCCCAATCAGCCCCAGCATTTT
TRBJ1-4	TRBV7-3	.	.	CASSPVPLGKEKLFF	TGTGCCAGCAGCCCCGTCCCCCTGGGAAAGGAAAAACTGTTTTTT
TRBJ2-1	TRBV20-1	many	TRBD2	CSARDLAGGSYNEQFF	TGCAGTGCTAGAGATCTAGCGGGGGGCTCCTACAATGAGCAGTTCTTC
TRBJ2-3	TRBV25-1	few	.	CASSEYGGVADTQYF	TGTGCCAGCAGTGAATACGGAGGGGTGGCAGATACGCAGTATTTT
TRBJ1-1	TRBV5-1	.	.	CASSGGGNLNTEAFF	TGCGCCAGCAGCGGAGGGGGGAATTTGAACACTGAAGCTTTCTTT
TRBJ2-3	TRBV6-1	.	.	CASVTESTTDTQYF	TGTGCCAGCGTGACAGAGAGTACCACAGATACGCAGTATTTT
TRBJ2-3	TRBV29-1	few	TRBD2	CSVTSGGRTDTQYF	TGCAGCGTGACTAGCGGGGGAAGGACAGATACGCAGTATTTT
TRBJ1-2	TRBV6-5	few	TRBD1	CASSYKGARGYTF	TGTGCCAGCAGTTACAAGGGGGCGAGAGGCTACACCTTC
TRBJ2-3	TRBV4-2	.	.	CASSQVGSDTDTQYF	TGTGCCAGCAGCCAAGTCGGCAGCGACACAGATACGCAGTATTTT
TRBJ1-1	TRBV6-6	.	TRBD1	CASCGQGNTEAFF	TGTGCCAGCTGTGGACAGGGGAACACTGAAGCTTTCTTT
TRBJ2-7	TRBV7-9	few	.	CASSPPGWGRPDEQYF	TGTGCCAGCAGCCCCCCCGGTTGGGGGAGGCCCGACGAGCAGTACTTC
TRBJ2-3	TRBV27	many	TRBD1	CASSLNWDRRATDTQYF	TGTGCCAGCAGTTTAAACTGGGACAGGCGGGCAACAGATACGCAGTATTTT
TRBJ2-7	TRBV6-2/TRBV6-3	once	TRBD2	CASSYRTGTSGRMSSYNEQYF	TGTGCCAGCAGTTACCGGACGGGGACTAGCGGGAGGATGAGCTCCTACAATGAGCAGTACTTC
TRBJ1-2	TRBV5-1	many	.	CASSLVTGGAVVGYTF	TGCGCCAGCAGCTTGGTAACCGGGGGCGCAGTCGTTGGCTACACCTTC
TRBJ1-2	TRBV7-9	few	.	CASSSADSDGYTF	TGTGCCAGCAGCTCAGCCGACAGCGACGGCTACACCTTC
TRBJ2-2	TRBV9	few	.	CASSVEENGELFF	TGTGCCAGCAGCGTAGAGGAAAACGGGGAGCTGTTTTTT
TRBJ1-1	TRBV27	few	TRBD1	CASSLKTGQGNTEAFF	TGTGCCAGCAGTTTAAAGACCGGACAGGGGAACACTGAAGCTTTCTTT
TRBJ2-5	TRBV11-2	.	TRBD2	CASSGRLAGGFVTQYF	TGTGCCAGCAGCGGCCGTCTAGCGGGGGGGTTCGTGACCCAGTACTTC
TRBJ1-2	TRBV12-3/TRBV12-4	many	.	CASTGQTRGYTF	TGTGCCAGCACCGGCCAAACTAGAGGCTACACCTTC
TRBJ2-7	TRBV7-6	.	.	CASSLGRDFSYEQYF	TGTGCCAGCAGCTTAGGGAGGGATTTCTCCTACGAGCAGTACTTC
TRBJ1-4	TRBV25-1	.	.	CATTDEATNEKLFF	TGTGCCACCACCGACGAGGCAACTAATGAAAAACTGTTTTTT
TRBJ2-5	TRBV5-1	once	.	CASSLAAEGPQETQYF	TGCGCCAGCAGCTTGGCGGCAGAGGGCCCCCAAGAGACCCAGTACTTC
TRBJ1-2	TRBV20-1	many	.	CSAQVRMLGYTF	TGCAGTGCACAGGTCAGGATGCTTGGCTACACCTTC
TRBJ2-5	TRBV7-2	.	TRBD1	CAGSFGTEETQYF	TGTGCCGGCAGCTTTGGGACAGAAGAGACCCAGTACTTC
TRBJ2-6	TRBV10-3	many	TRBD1	CAISEGGLSGANVLTF	TGTGCCATCAGTGAAGGGGGCCTCTCTGGGGCCAACGTCCTGACTTTC
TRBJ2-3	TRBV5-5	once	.	CASSLARGTGTPDTQYF	TGTGCCAGCAGCTTGGCCCGGGGGACTGGAACCCCAGATACGCAGTATTTT
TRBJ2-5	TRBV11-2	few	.	CASSSGAGGGAETQYF	TGTGCCAGCAGCTCGGGGGCTGGTGGGGGCGCGGAGACCCAGTACTTC
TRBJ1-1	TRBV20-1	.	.	CSARDADANTEAFF	TGCAGTGCTAGAGACGCGGACGCGAACACTGAAGCTTTCTTT
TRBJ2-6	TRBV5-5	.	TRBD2	CASSPWGGQTGANVLTF	TGTGCCAGCAGCCCCTGGGGAGGGCAAACTGGGGCCAACGTCCTGACTTTC
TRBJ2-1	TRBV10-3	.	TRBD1	CAIGTDPYNEQFF	TGTGCCATCGGGACAGACCCCTACAATGAACAGTTCTTC
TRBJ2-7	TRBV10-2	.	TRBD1	CASMPGTGSNEQYF	TGCGCCAGCATGCCCGGGACAGGGTCCAACGAGCAGTACTTC
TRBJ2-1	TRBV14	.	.	CASSQRMRRDNEQFF	TGTGCCAGCAGCCAAAGAATGCGGAGAGACAATGAGCAGTTCTTC
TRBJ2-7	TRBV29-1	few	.	CSVGGGVKVEQYF	TGCAGCGTCGGAGGGGGGGTCAAGGTCGAGCAGTACTTC
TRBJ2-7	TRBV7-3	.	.	CASSFQRDSEQYF	TGTGCCAGCAGCTTCCAGCGGGACAGTGAGCAGTACTTC
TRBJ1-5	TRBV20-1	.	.	CSAKGHSNQPQHF	TGCAGTGCTAAGGGGCATAGCAATCAGCCCCAGCATTTT
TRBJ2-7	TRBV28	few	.	CASSPTEAAQYF	TGTGCCAGCAGTCCCACCGAGGCCGCGCAGTACTTC
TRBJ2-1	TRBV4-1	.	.	CASSQDRSTEQFF	TGCGCCAGCAGCCAAGATAGGTCCACTGAGCAGTTCTTC
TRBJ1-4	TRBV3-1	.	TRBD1	CASSQRDRAFTNEKLFF	TGTGCCAGCAGCCAAAGAGACAGGGCTTTCACTAATGAAAAACTGTTTTTT
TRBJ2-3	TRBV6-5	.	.	CASSYAQGTDTQYF	TGTGCCAGCAGTTACGCACAGGGAACAGATACGCAGTATTTT
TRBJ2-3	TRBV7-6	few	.	CASSLGGFGTDTQYF	TGTGCCAGCAGCTTAGGGGGTTTCGGCACAGATACGCAGTATTTT
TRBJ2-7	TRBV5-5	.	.	CASSLKALVSTYEQYF	TGTGCCAGCAGCTTGAAAGCCCTAGTTTCCACCTACGAGCAGTACTTC
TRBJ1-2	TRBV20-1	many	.	CSARDGVREGYGYTF	TGCAGTGCTAGAGATGGAGTCAGGGAGGGCTATGGCTACACCTTC
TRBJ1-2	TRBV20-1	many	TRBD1	CSARDFGQGGYTF	TGCAGTGCTAGAGATTTTGGACAGGGCGGCTACACCTTC
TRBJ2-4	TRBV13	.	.	CASSLKTKGLTKNIQYF	TGTGCCAGCAGCTTGAAGACTAAGGGTCTAACCAAAAACATTCAGTACTTC
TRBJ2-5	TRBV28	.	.	CASSNEPSRETQYF	TGTGCCAGCAGCAATGAACCAAGCCGGGAGACCCAGTACTTC
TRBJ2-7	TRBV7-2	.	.	CASGQAPYEQYF	TGTGCCAGCGGGCAGGCCCCCTACGAGCAGTACTTC
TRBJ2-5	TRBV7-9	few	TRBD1	CASSPTGGGMPQYF	TGTGCCAGCAGTCCGACAGGGGGCGGGATGCCCCAGTACTTC
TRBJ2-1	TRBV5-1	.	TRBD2	CASSLVPGLARNEQFF	TGCGCCAGCAGCTTAGTACCGGGACTAGCTCGGAATGAGCAGTTCTTC
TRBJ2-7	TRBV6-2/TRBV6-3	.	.	CARSSGDYEQYF	TGTGCCAGGTCCAGCGGTGATTACGAGCAGTACTTC
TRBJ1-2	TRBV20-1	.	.	CSARDPRQSYGYTF	TGCAGTGCTAGAGATCCTAGACAGAGCTATGGCTACACCTTC
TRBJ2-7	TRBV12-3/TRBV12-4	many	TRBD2	CASSPEGRGTGYEQYF	TGTGCCAGCAGTCCTGAGGGGAGGGGAACAGGCTACGAGCAGTACTTC
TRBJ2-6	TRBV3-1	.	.	CASSQGIQYTSNVLTF	TGTGCCAGCAGCCAGGGTATACAGTATACGTCCAACGTCCTGACTTTC
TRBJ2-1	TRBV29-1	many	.	CSVEGSRDWYYNEQFF	TGCAGCGTTGAGGGATCCCGGGACTGGTACTACAATGAGCAGTTCTTC
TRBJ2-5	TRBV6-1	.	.	CASSEAAIHSETQYF	TGTGCCAGCAGTGAAGCGGCCATCCACTCGGAGACCCAGTACTTC
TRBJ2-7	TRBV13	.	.	CASSNNSGYEQYF	TGTGCCAGCAGCAATAACAGCGGTTACGAGCAGTACTTC
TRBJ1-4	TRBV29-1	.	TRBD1	CSVRGTGINEKLFF	TGCAGCGTTAGAGGGACAGGGATTAATGAAAAACTGTTTTTT
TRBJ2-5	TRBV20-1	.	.	CSARTDRPINGRPKETQYF	TGCAGTGCTAGAACTGACCGGCCTATTAACGGACGACCCAAAGAGACCCAGTACTTC